This T cell receptor (beta chain) was found in a study of T cell responses to AZD1222 COVID-19 vaccine. Points from the study as a whole: In the spike-specific TCR repertoire, nearly half reportedly target unmutated variant regions.

Sequenced by immunoSEQ multiplex PCR; TCRdb stores in-frame clones only, minus some. The table shows under 200,000 clones, with around 87% occurring only once. In regard to this clone: The antigen remains undetermined.

The V end was cut by 5 bases, the J end by 3 bases, with 7 bases between. In germline, CDR1 is SGHAT, CDR2 FQNNGV. The CDR3 consists of 12 residues. The chain combines TRBV11-2 with TRBJ1-2, with unresolved D. This clonotype was sampled from an adult in good health. The specimen comprised peripheral blood, sampled on day 0 of MenACWY control vaccination. The CDR3 region has the DNA TGTGCCAGCAGCCGGACGGACTATGGCTACACCTTC. It is translated as CASSRTDYGYTF.